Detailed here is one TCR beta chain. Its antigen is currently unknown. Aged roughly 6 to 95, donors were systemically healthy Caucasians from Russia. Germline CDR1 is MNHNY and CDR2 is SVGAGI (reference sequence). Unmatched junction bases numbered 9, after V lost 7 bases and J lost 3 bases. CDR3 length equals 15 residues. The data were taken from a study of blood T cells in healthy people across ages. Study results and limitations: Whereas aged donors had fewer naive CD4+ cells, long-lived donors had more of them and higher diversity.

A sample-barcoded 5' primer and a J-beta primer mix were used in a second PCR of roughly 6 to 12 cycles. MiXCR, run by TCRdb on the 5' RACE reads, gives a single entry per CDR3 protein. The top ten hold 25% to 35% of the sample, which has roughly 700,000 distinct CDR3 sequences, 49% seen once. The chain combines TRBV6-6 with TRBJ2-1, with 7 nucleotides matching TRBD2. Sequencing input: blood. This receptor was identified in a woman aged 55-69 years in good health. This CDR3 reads CASISTGTNYNEQFF. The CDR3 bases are TGTGCCAGCATTTCTACCGGGACTAACTACAATGAGCAGTTCTTC.